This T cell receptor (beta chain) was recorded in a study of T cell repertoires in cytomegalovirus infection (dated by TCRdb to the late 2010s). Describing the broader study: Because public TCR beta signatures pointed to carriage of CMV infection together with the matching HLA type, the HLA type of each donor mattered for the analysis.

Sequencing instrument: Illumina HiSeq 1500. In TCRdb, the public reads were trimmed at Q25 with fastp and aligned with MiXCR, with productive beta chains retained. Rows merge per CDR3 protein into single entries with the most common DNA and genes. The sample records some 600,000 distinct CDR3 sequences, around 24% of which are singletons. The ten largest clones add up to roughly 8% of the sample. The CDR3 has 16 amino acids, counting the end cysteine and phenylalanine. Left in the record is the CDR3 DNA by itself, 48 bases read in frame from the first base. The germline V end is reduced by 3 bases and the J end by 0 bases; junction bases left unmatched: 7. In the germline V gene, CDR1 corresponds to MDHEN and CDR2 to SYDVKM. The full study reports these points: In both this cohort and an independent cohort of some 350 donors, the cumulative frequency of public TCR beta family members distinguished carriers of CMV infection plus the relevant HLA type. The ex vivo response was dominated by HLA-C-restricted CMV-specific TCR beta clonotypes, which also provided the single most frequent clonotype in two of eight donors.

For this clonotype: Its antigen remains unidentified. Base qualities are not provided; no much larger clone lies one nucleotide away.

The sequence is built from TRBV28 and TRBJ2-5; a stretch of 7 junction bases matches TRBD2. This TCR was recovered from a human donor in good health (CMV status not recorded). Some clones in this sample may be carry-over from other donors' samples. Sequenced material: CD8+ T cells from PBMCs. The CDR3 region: CASSLRAGVYQETQYF. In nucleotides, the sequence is TGTGCCAGCAGTTTGAGGGCGGGGGTTTACCAAGAGACCCAGTACTTC. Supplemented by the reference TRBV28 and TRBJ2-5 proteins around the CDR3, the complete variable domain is DVKVTQSSRYLVKRTGEKVFLECVQDMDHENMFWYRQDPGLGLRLIYFSYDVKMKEKGDIPEGYSVSREKKERFSLILESASTNQTSMYLCASSLRAGVYQETQYFGPGTRLLVL.